These 27 T cell receptor beta chains were sequenced from one sample in a study of regulatory T cells in long-lasting Graves disease. Arm-PCR with iRepertoire HTBI primers amplified the CDR3 regions for these TCR beta libraries. A single record per CDR3 protein comes from TCRdb applying MiXCR to the multiplex PCR reads. This table has 300,000 to 350,000 distinct CDR3 sequences, around a fifth appearing once. Sample time point: persistent/refractory GD, antithyroid drugs over 5 years with positive TRAb. RNA from PBMCs was the source of the TCR library. The starting material was peripheral blood mononuclear cells (PBMCs), obtained when the disease was refractory, from a patient treated with antithyroid drugs. These receptors were obtained from a female donor with Graves disease.

This clonotype was seen many times. The chain employs TRBV7-9 and TRBJ2-5; D might be TRBD1 or TRBD2, each matching 5 bases. The germline gives CDR1 SEHNR, CDR2 FQNEAQ (reference sequence). Trimming shortened V by 3 bases and J by 4 bases, and 9 bases separated the two germline ends. This CDR3 has 13 residues. The CDR3 nucleotides read TGTGCCAGCAGCTTTGTTGGGGGAGAGACCCAGTACTTC. It translates to CASSFVGGETQYF.

This clonotype occurred many times. V usage is TRBV28 and J usage is TRBJ1-1; D is unclear. V lost 6 bases to trimming and J lost 0 bases, with 11 bases between them. The CDR3 consists of 14 residues. The germline CDR1 and CDR2 sequences are MDHEN and SYDVKM. The CDR3 sequence is CASRAGTVNTEAFF. In DNA form, the CDR3 reads TGTGCCAGCAGAGCGGGAACGGTGAACACTGAAGCTTTCTTT.

This clonotype has at least ten counts. The chain joins TRBV29-1 to TRBJ2-2; 9 positions match TRBD2. CDR1 SQVTM and CDR2 ANQGSEA come from the germline V gene. V was clipped by 0 bases and J by 5 bases; unmatched bases: 7. This CDR3 is built from 16 residues. In DNA, the CDR3 is TGCAGCGTTGAAGAGCCGGCGGGGGGGCGGACCGGGGAGCTGTTTTTT. Protein product: CSVEEPAGGRTGELFF.

V and J are TRBV10-3 and TRBJ2-7; the match to TRBD2 covers 9 bases. The CDR3 sequence is 16 residues long. Looked up from germline, CDR1 is ENHRY and CDR2 is SYGVKD. Trimming cost V 3 bases and J 4 bases; bases outside gene matches: 10. Written as DNA, the CDR3 is TGTGCCATCAGTGACCCGACTAGCGGACGTCTGTACGAGCAGTACTTC. This translates into CAISDPTSGRLYEQYF.

This clonotype appeared many times. The chain joins TRBV5-8 to TRBJ1-5, with D possibly matching TRBD1 (5 bases). The V gene lost 4 bases and the J gene lost 2 bases, with 10 bases spanning the gap. The length of the CDR3 is 14 residues. CDR1 and CDR2 (germline): SGHTS, YDEGEE. This CDR3 is CASSRGRGNQPQHF. CDR3 DNA sequence: TGTGCCAGCAGCAGGGGACGAGGCAATCAGCCCCAGCATTTT.

J is TRBJ2-1 and V is TRBV28, with TRBD2 identical over 11 bases. This CDR3 has 17 amino acids. Trimming at V came to 7 bases and at J to 4 bases, leaving 12 bases not matched to a gene. Germline V gene data show CDR1 as MDHEN and CDR2 as SYDVKM. CDR3 region: CASNRASGRPGYNEQFF. DNA of the CDR3: TGTGCCAGCAACAGGGCTAGCGGGAGGCCGGGGTACAATGAGCAGTTCTTC.

This clonotype was counted many times. The chain joins TRBV28 to TRBJ1-1; possibly TRBD1 for D (5 bases). Germline-derived CDR1 and CDR2 are MDHEN and SYDVKM. The V and J ends lost 3 bases and 0 bases respectively, with 8 bases between them. The CDR3 loop spans 14 amino acids. The CDR3 loop reads CASSFWGLNTEAFF. The DNA of the CDR3 is TGTGCCAGCAGTTTTTGGGGCTTGAACACTGAAGCTTTCTTT.

This clonotype was detected ten times or more. The gene calls are TRBV2 and TRBJ2-7; D ambiguous. V lost 5 bases and J lost 4, with 9 bases in between. The CDR3 extends over 12 amino acids. The germline V gene encodes CDR1 SNHLY and CDR2 FYNNEI. The CDR3 spells CASSQLLYEQYF. The CDR3 DNA sequence: TGTGCCAGCAGTCAACTCCTTTACGAGCAGTACTTC.

This clonotype occurred many times. The gene calls are TRBV28 and TRBJ1-1, with TRBD1 matching 7 bases. CDR1 MDHEN and CDR2 SYDVKM come from the germline V gene. V shed 4 bases, J shed 10 bases, and the junction held 6 bases outside the gene matches. The CDR3 runs 12 residues. CDR3 amino acids: CASSSGGPGAFF. CDR3 DNA sequence: TGTGCCAGCAGTTCAGGGGGGCCCGGAGCTTTCTTT.

This clonotype was recorded many times. The chain couples TRBV10-3 to TRBJ2-5; 8 bases are a match to TRBD2. This CDR3 spans 15 amino acids. From germline, CDR1 is ENHRY and CDR2 SYGVKD. V trimming: 6 bases; J trimming: 4 bases; junction bases outside the gene matches: 10. Written as DNA, the CDR3 is TGTGCCATCAGACCGGGACTAGGGAGCGCAGAGACCCAGTACTTC. It codes for CAIRPGLGSAETQYF.

This clonotype was seen many times. The V gene is TRBV6-5, the J gene TRBJ2-7; 9 bases are shared with TRBD2. CDR3 length equals 12 residues. Losses at the gene ends were 2 bases for V and 12 bases for J; bases not matched to a gene: 5. CDR1 is MNHEY, CDR2 SVGAGI, per germline. The CDR3 sequence is CASSYSGGTTYF. In DNA, the CDR3 is TGTGCCAGCAGTTACAGCGGGGGGACGACGTACTTC.

At least ten counts were recorded for this clonotype. J is TRBJ1-6 and V is TRBV20-1, with 8 bases that match TRBD1. CDR1 is DFQATT, CDR2 SNEGSKA, per germline (reference sequence). Germline trimming cut 4 bases from V and 9 bases from J; bases unmatched to any gene: 5. The CDR3 totals 13 residues. CDR3 sequence reads: CSAKVQGGSPLHF. The CDR3 region has the DNA TGCAGTGCTAAAGTACAGGGGGGTTCACCCCTCCACTTT.

This clonotype was counted many times. The chain employs TRBV28 and TRBJ1-6; D uncertain. The germline CDR1 and CDR2 sequences are MDHEN and SYDVKM. V was clipped by 0 bases and J by 0 bases, with 9 bases between them. This CDR3 has 17 residues. The CDR3 spells CASSLWPASSYNSPLHF. In DNA form, the CDR3 reads TGTGCCAGCAGTTTATGGCCAGCGAGCTCCTATAATTCACCCCTCCACTTT. The variable domain in full, with the rest retrieved from reference TRBV28 and TRBJ1-6, is DVKVTQSSRYLVKRTGEKVFLECVQDMDHENMFWYRQDPGLGLRLIYFSYDVKMKEKGDIPEGYSVSREKKERFSLILESASTNQTSMYLCASSLWPASSYNSPLHFGNGTRLTVT.

This clonotype was observed a single time. This sequence is one base from a far larger clone and is likely a read error. No conserved phenylalanine or tryptophan ends this CDR3, so it is likely a read error. J is TRBJ2-7 and V is TRBV11-2, with unresolved D. V dropped 6 bases and J dropped 3 bases, with 15 bases sitting between them. The CDR3 is made up of 14 amino acids. Germline loops: CDR1 SGHAT, CDR2 FQNNGV. CDR3 in DNA: TGTGCCAGCAGTTACTCCGGGCCTCACTACGAGCAGTACTCC. Amino acids: CASSYSGPHYEQYS.

The table lists this clonotype with a few counts. V gene TRBV24-1 combines with J gene TRBJ1-5; D is undetermined. With 1 base removed from V and 5 bases from J, the gap between germline ends came to 5 bases. The CDR3 totals 13 residues. From germline, CDR1 is KGHDR and CDR2 SFDVKD. The CDR3 reads CATSDFPDQPQHF. The DNA for the CDR3 is TGTGCCACCAGTGATTTCCCTGATCAGCCCCAGCATTTT.

This clonotype was detected ten times or more. The rearrangement links TRBV28 to TRBJ2-7, with 11 bases identical to TRBD2. The length of the CDR3 is 14 residues. The V segment lost 2 bases and the J segment 5 bases; nucleotides outside the gene matches: 2. CDR1 is MDHEN, CDR2 SYDVKM, per germline. CDR3 nucleotide sequence: TGTGCCAGCAGTTTAGAGGGACTAGCGGACGAGCAGTACTTC. Amino acid sequence: CASSLEGLADEQYF.

V usage is TRBV27 and J usage is TRBJ1-4; possible D gene TRBD1, 5 bases. The V end was cut by 5 bases, the J end by 3 bases, with 13 bases between. This CDR3 contains 15 residues. Germline assignment: CDR1 MNHEY and CDR2 SMNVEV (reference sequence). The CDR3 loop is CASSLIGGANEKLFF. The CDR3 DNA follows: TGTGCCAGCAGTCTCATTGGGGGGGCTAATGAAAAACTGTTTTTT.

This clonotype was seen ten or more times. The gene calls are TRBV2 and TRBJ1-2, with D tentatively TRBD1 (5 bases). V was cut by 3 bases and J by 4 bases, with 12 bases left in between. This CDR3 has 14 residues. Germline CDR1 and CDR2: SNHLY and FYNNEI. CDR3: CASSEGTRIYGYTF. Here the CDR3 DNA reads TGTGCCAGCAGTGAGGGGACGAGAATCTATGGCTACACCTTC.

This clonotype was seen many times. The chain uses TRBV12-5 and TRBJ2-7; D not certain. Trimming pared 5 bases from V and 5 bases from J, leaving 13 bases between. Germline assignment: CDR1 LGHNT and CDR2 FRNRAP. This CDR3 has 13 amino acids. CDR3 nucleotide sequence: TGTGCTAGTGGTGTGGCCGGTTCTCACGAGCAGTACTTC. Translation gives CASGVAGSHEQYF.

The rearrangement uses TRBV3-1 and TRBJ1-2, with 8 positions matching TRBD1. With V trimmed by 0 bases and J by 3 bases, 3 bases remained unmatched. The CDR3 runs 15 residues. Germline CDR1 and CDR2: LGHDT and YNNKEL (reference sequence). DNA for the CDR3: TGTGCCAGCAGCCAAGATCCGGACAGGGACTATGGCTACACCTTC. The encoded protein is CASSQDPDRDYGYTF.

In DNA form, the CDR3 reads TGTGCCACCAGCAGAGGTCAAGGGGGTGGCTACACCTTC. The encoded protein is CATSRGQGGGYTF. V usage is TRBV15 and J usage is TRBJ1-2; tentatively, D is TRBD1 (6 bases). Trimming took off 1 base at V and 7 bases at J, with 10 bases between the two ends. This CDR3 has 13 residues. CDR1 is LNHNV and CDR2 is YYDKDF in the germline V gene (reference sequence).

On this clonotype: A much larger clone is a single base away; this may be a read error. This chain connects TRBV19 to TRBJ1-2; a weak D match, TRBD1 (5 bases). Trimming shortened V by 3 bases and J by 8 bases, and 13 bases separated the two germline ends. The CDR3 is 13 residues long. CDR1 is LNHDA, CDR2 SQIVND, per germline (reference sequence). The CDR3 nucleotides are TGTGCCAGTAGTATGGAGTCAGGGCGCGGCTACACCTTC. This sequence encodes CASSMESGRGYTF.

The J gene is TRBJ1-5, the V gene TRBV5-1; D not certain. Germline CDR1 SGHRS, CDR2 YFSETQ. Trimming removed 0 bases from V and 2 bases from J, with 9 bases in between. This CDR3 is 15 amino acids long. The CDR3: CASSLGEGGNQPQHF. CDR3 in DNA: TGCGCCAGCAGCTTGGGGGAGGGAGGCAATCAGCCCCAGCATTTT. Using reference TRBV5-1 and TRBJ1-5 for the parts outside the CDR3, the full variable domain is KAGVTQTPRYLIKTRGQQVTLSCSPISGHRSVSWYQQTPGQGLQFLFEYFSETQRNKGNFPGRFSGRQFSNSRSEMNVSTLELGDSALYLCASSLGEGGNQPQHFGDGTRLSIL.

This chain links TRBV6-2 or TRBV6-3 with TRBJ2-5; D is unresolved. Trimming removed 0 bases at V and 1 base at J, with 9 bases between. This CDR3 comprises 15 residues. Germline loops: CDR1 MNHEY, CDR2 SVGEGT. CDR3 in amino acids: CASSYSSYTQETQYF. The CDR3 coding sequence is TGTGCCAGCAGTTACTCGAGTTACACCCAAGAGACCCAGTACTTC.

This chain uses TRBV10-3 with TRBJ1-1; D ambiguous. This CDR3 spans 13 amino acids. Germline V gene sequence: CDR1 ENHRY, CDR2 SYGVKD. Trimming pared 0 bases from V and 3 bases from J, leaving 5 bases between. The CDR3 DNA follows: TGTGCCATCAGTGAGTCGGGGTACACTGAAGCTTTCTTT. This encodes CAISESGYTEAFF.

This clonotype was seen only once. This rearrangement joins TRBV28 to TRBJ2-1; tentatively, D is TRBD1 or TRBD2 (6 bases each). The V end was cut by 6 bases, the J end by 7 bases, with 22 bases between. The germline gives CDR1 MDHEN, CDR2 SYDVKM. This CDR3 is 16 amino acids long. The CDR3 DNA reads TGTGCCAGCAGCTCTTTGCGGGACAACCCGAAGAATGAGCAGTTCTTC. Amino acid sequence: CASSSLRDNPKNEQFF.

This clonotype was counted ten times or more. The CDR3 nucleotides are TGTGCCAGCAGTGGGTTCACAGGGGTGAGCTATGGCTACACCTTC. It codes for CASSGFTGVSYGYTF. This rearrangement joins TRBV2 to TRBJ1-2, with 7 bases lining up with TRBD1. Germline V gene lookup returns CDR1 SNHLY and CDR2 FYNNEI. The CDR3 loop spans 15 amino acids. V lost 4 bases and J lost 4; bases outside the gene matches: 9.